A single sample is the source of the 7 T cell receptor beta chains below, sequenced in a study of regulatory T cells in long-lasting Graves disease. Time point of the sample: persistent/refractory GD, antithyroid drugs over 5 years with positive TRAb. Isolated PBMC RNA provided the starting material for the TCR library. Combining iRepertoire HTBI primers with Arm-PCR of CDR3 regions, the authors built TCR beta libraries. TCRdb fed the multiplex PCR reads into MiXCR, producing one record per CDR3 protein. The repertoire holds around 460,000 distinct CDR3 sequences, with 20% to 25% as singletons. The specimen was peripheral blood mononuclear cells (PBMCs), collected when the disease was refractory, from a patient treated with antithyroid drugs. Receptor source: a female donor with Graves disease.

This clonotype was seen ten or more times. CDR3 residues: CASSFSGQTSYGYTF. The CDR3 DNA sequence: TGTGCCAGCAGTTTTTCGGGACAGACAAGCTATGGCTACACCTTC. The chain employs TRBV28 and TRBJ1-2; 7 nucleotides match TRBD1. Germline assignment: CDR1 MDHEN and CDR2 SYDVKM. The CDR3 sequence is 15 residues long. Trimming cost V 3 bases and J 4 bases; bases outside gene matches: 8.

This clonotype was found a few times. The chain uses TRBV29-1 and TRBJ1-4; no firm D call. From germline, CDR1 is SQVTM and CDR2 ANQGSEA. V was cut by 6 bases and J by 11 bases, with 13 bases left in between. This CDR3 is built from 11 residues. The CDR3 DNA is TGCAGCGTGGTCCTGGCTTGGAAACTGTTTTTT. Its translation is CSVVLAWKLFF.

This clonotype has only a few counts. The chain uses TRBV10-3 and TRBJ2-2; the match to TRBD2 covers 10 bases. CDR3 length equals 17 residues. Trimming removed 2 bases from V and 5 bases from J; junction bases left unmatched: 8. Germline CDR1 is ENHRY and CDR2 is SYGVKD. CDR3 sequence (DNA): TGTGCCATCAGTGAGGAGCGGGGGGGCTTATGGACCGGGGAGCTGTTTTTT. Protein product: CAISEERGGLWTGELFF.

This clonotype was observed at least ten times. The V call is TRBV6-1, the J call TRBJ2-5; TRBD2 matches 8 bases. Germline-derived CDR1 and CDR2 are MNHNS and SASEGT. J was trimmed by 9 bases and V by 5 bases; bases with no gene match: 14. The CDR3 extends over 15 amino acids. CDR3 amino acids: CASSPSGGSDWAQYF. The CDR3 DNA is TGTGCCAGCAGTCCCAGCGGGGGCTCCGATTGGGCCCAGTACTTC.

This clonotype was counted between two and nine times. Written as DNA, the CDR3 is TGTGCCTGGAGTGTATTGCAGGGAAGGTGGGGCACTGAAGCTTTCTTT. Protein sequence: CAWSVLQGRWGTEAFF. This chain links TRBV30 with TRBJ1-1; D is perhaps TRBD1 (5 bases). Germline CDR1 GTSNPN, CDR2 SVGIG (reference sequence). The V and J ends lost 0 bases and 4 bases respectively, with 18 bases between them. The CDR3 is 16 residues long.

The chain recombines TRBV11-2 with TRBJ1-1, with no clear D. Trimming took off 1 base at V and 7 bases at J, with 10 bases between the two ends. Per germline, CDR1 SGHAT and CDR2 FQNNGV. The CDR3 totals 13 residues. The CDR3 nucleotides are TGTGCCAGCAGCTTAGTTTTCAGTAGTGAAGCTTTCTTT. The encoded protein is CASSLVFSSEAFF.

In its sample, this clonotype was seen many times. V usage is TRBV25-1 and J usage is TRBJ2-7, with D possibly being TRBD2 (5 bases). Per germline, CDR1 MGHDK and CDR2 SYGVNS. V lost 3 bases to trimming and J lost 3 bases, with 15 bases between them. This CDR3 is 15 amino acids long. The CDR3 reads CASSDSLSGNYEQYF. CDR3 sequence (DNA): TGTGCCAGCAGTGACAGTCTAAGCGGAAACTACGAGCAGTACTTC.